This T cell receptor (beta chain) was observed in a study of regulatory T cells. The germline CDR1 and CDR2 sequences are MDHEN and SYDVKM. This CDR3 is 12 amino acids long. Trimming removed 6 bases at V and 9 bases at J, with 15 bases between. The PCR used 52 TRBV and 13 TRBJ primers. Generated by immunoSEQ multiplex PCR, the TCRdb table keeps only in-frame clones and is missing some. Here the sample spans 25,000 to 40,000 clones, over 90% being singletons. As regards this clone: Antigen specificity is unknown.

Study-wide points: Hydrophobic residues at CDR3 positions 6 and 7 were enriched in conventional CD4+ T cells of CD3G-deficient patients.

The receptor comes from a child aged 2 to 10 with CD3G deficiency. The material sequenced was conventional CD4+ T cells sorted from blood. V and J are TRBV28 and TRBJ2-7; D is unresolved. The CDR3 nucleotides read TGTGCCAGCAGCGGGCAAAGGGATGGGCAGTACTTC. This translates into CASSGQRDGQYF.